A selection of T cell receptor beta chains follows, all from one sample in a study of control samples from healthy donors and cancer patients. Only in-frame clones appear in the TCRdb table, and some are missing; sequencing was by immunoSEQ multiplex PCR. The sample has some 250,000 clones, around 79% seen once; the top ten hold about an eighth. The sample consisted of PBMCs. These receptors were collected from a woman aged 55-70 years with lung cancer. Each CDR3 is given with its conserved first and last residue. The D gene is left open where the match is weak. Clone size, where shown, is once, few, many, or a class for clones that have expanded.

v_gene	d_gene	abundance	j_gene	CDR3nt	CDR3aa
TRBV6-1	NA	NA	TRBJ2-3	TGTGCCAGCAGTGACCCTGTAACGGGACAAACGCAGTATTTT	CASSDPVTGQTQYF
TRBV5-1	NA	NA	TRBJ1-3	TGCGCCAGCAGCTTCTCTTTGGCAGATAGCTCTGGAAACACCATATATTTT	CASSFSLADSSGNTIYF
TRBV18	TRBD1	few	TRBJ1-2	TGTGCCAGCTCCGAGGGACAGCCCTATGGCTACACCTTC	CASSEGQPYGYTF
TRBV2	NA	once	TRBJ2-1	TGTGCCAGCAGCCCCCGGGTTAACTACAATGAGCAGTTCTTC	CASSPRVNYNEQFF
TRBV3-1/TRBV3-2	NA	NA	TRBJ2-5	TGTGCCAGCAGCCAAGGGCCAGGGACTCAAGAGACCCAGTACTTC	CASSQGPGTQETQYF
TRBV6-5	NA	NA	TRBJ2-1	TGTGCCAGCAGTTACTCGAGGGGGGCGCACAATGAGCAGTTCTTC	CASSYSRGAHNEQFF
TRBV19	NA	NA	TRBJ2-2	TGTGCCAGTAGTATACTACTAGCCGGGGAGCTGTTTTTT	CASSILLAGELFF
TRBV5-1	TRBD1	few	TRBJ1-5	TGCGCCAGCAGGCGGGACAGGGGGCGGGGGGGCAATCAGCCCCAGCATTTT	CASRRDRGRGGNQPQHF
TRBV12-3/TRBV12-4	NA	NA	TRBJ1-5	TGTGCCAGCAGTTTAGCCCTAGGGCCCCAGCATTTT	CASSLALGPQHF
TRBV5-6	TRBD1	NA	TRBJ2-5	TGTGCCAGCAGCTTTTCCGACAGGGAAGAGACCCAGTACTTC	CASSFSDREETQYF
TRBV28	NA	NA	TRBJ2-1	TGTGCCAGCAGTTTCCATATTAACAATGAGCAGTTCTTC	CASSFHINNEQFF
TRBV28	TRBD2	NA	TRBJ2-2	TGTGCCAGCAGTTTACTGGGACTAGCGGGATCGGGTGACGGGGAGCTGTTTTTT	CASSLLGLAGSGDGELFF
TRBV5-4	NA	once	TRBJ1-6	TGTGCCAGCAGCTTGGACAGAACTAATTCACCCCTCCACTTT	CASSLDRTNSPLHF
TRBV5-1	TRBD1	few	TRBJ2-7	TGCGCCAGCAGAACGACAGGGGGCTCCTACGAGCAGTACTTC	CASRTTGGSYEQYF
TRBV7-2	NA	NA	TRBJ1-5	TGTGCCAGCAGCTTAGGCAGCTATAGCAATCAGCCCCAGCATTTT	CASSLGSYSNQPQHF
TRBV5-1	TRBD1	once	TRBJ1-4	TGCGCCAGCAGCTTTGGGACAGCGCCTAATGAAAAACTGTTTTTT	CASSFGTAPNEKLFF
TRBV9	NA	NA	TRBJ2-5	TGTGCCAGCAGCGTAGGGGACCTGGAGACCCAGTACTTC	CASSVGDLETQYF
TRBV12-3/TRBV12-4	NA	NA	TRBJ1-1	TGTGCCAGCAGTTTACTTTGGGGCACTGAAGCTTTCTTT	CASSLLWGTEAFF
TRBV9	NA	NA	TRBJ1-3	TGTGCCAGCAGCGGATATTACGGAAACACCATATATTTT	CASSGYYGNTIYF
TRBV11-2	TRBD1	NA	TRBJ1-1	TGTGCCAGCAGCCGGGACAGCCAGAGGTCTGAAGCTTTCTTT	CASSRDSQRSEAFF
TRBV29-1	NA	few	TRBJ2-2	TGCAGCGTGGCCCAGTGGGCCGGGGAGCTGTTTTTT	CSVAQWAGELFF
TRBV27	NA	NA	TRBJ2-7	TGTGCCAGCAGGAGGGTCGGTGGCTACGAGCAGTACTTC	CASRRVGGYEQYF
TRBV6-7	TRBD2	NA	TRBJ2-1	TGTGCCAGCATAGCCGGGAGGGGAGGGAGGCATGAGCAGTTCTTC	CASIAGRGGRHEQFF
TRBV9	NA	NA	TRBJ2-2	TGTGCCAGCAGCGTAGAACAGCGGAAGGGCGGGGAGCTGTTTTTT	CASSVEQRKGGELFF
TRBV4-2	NA	NA	TRBJ2-7	TGTGCCAGCAGCCCGAGCGAATCAGGAAGCTACGAGCAGTACTTC	CASSPSESGSYEQYF
TRBV14	NA	NA	TRBJ2-3	TGTGCCAGCAGCCAAGATCAAGTCACAGATACGCAGTATTTT	CASSQDQVTDTQYF
TRBV19	TRBD1	few	TRBJ1-2	TGTGCCAGTAGTCCGGGACAGTCCCCTCCGCGGGATGGCTACACCTTC	CASSPGQSPPRDGYTF
TRBV27	NA	NA	TRBJ1-5	TGTGCCAGCAGTTTAGAGGGGTACCATAGCAATCAGCCCCAGCATTTT	CASSLEGYHSNQPQHF
TRBV5-1	NA	once	TRBJ2-7	TGCGCCAGCAGCTTGGATCAGCGCTTATACGAGCAGTACTTC	CASSLDQRLYEQYF
TRBV5-1	TRBD2	NA	TRBJ2-3	TGCGCCAGCAGCTTGGCAGGTAGCGGGAGCGGAAGCGGCACAGATACGCAGTATTTT	CASSLAGSGSGSGTDTQYF
TRBV6-5	TRBD1	NA	TRBJ2-1	TGTGCCAGCACCAACTCAGGGGGACGCAACCAGTTCTTC	CASTNSGGRNQFF
TRBV19	TRBD1	once	TRBJ1-1	TGTGCCAGTAGTATCTCCGGGGACAGGGAGAACACTGAAGCTTTCTTT	CASSISGDRENTEAFF
TRBV20-1	NA	NA	TRBJ2-1	TGCAGTGCTCCAGGGCGCAATGAGCAGTTCTTC	CSAPGRNEQFF
TRBV6-5	NA	NA	TRBJ2-1	TGTGCCAGCCAACTAGGATCCGGTGAGCAGTTCTTC	CASQLGSGEQFF
TRBV9	NA	NA	TRBJ1-5	TGTGCCAGCAGCGTAGGTTTGGTGGGTCAGCCCCAGCATTTT	CASSVGLVGQPQHF
TRBV2	NA	NA	TRBJ1-5	TGTGCCAGCAGTGAAATGACGGGCTTTAGTCAGCCCCAGCATTTT	CASSEMTGFSQPQHF
TRBV7-9	NA	NA	TRBJ2-7	TGTGCCAGCAGCTTAAGTACACCCGAGCAGTACTTC	CASSLSTPEQYF
TRBV11-3	NA	NA	TRBJ2-7	TGTGCCAGCAGCTTAGCTCCGGACGAGGAGCAGTACTTC	CASSLAPDEEQYF
TRBV5-4	NA	NA	TRBJ2-6	TGTGCCAGCAGCCCAGAGGGGTCTGGGGCCAACGTCCTGACTTTC	CASSPEGSGANVLTF
TRBV21-1	NA	NA	TRBJ1-1	TGTGCCAGCAGCAACGAGGCGCGGAACACTGAAGCTTTCTTT	CASSNEARNTEAFF
TRBV10-3	NA	NA	TRBJ1-2	TGTGCCATCAGTGAGGACAGATTCTATGGCTACACCTTC	CAISEDRFYGYTF
TRBV9	TRBD2	NA	TRBJ2-3	TGTGCCAGCAGCGTAGGTCGGACTAGCGGGAGGTGGGTTCTCGGCACAGATACGCAGTATTTT	CASSVGRTSGRWVLGTDTQYF
TRBV19	NA	NA	TRBJ1-5	TGTGCCAGTAGTTTTACTTCGGAGGGCAATCAGCCCCAGCATTTT	CASSFTSEGNQPQHF
TRBV19	NA	NA	TRBJ1-5	TGTGCCAGTAGTATTTGGCCGGCACGCAATCAGCCCCAGCATTTT	CASSIWPARNQPQHF
TRBV7-7	NA	NA	TRBJ2-5	TGTGCCAGCAGCTTAAGGGCTGGGGAGACCCAGTACTTC	CASSLRAGETQYF
TRBV10-2	NA	NA	TRBJ2-1	TGCGCCAGCAGGCCACAGGGTGTGTTGGATGAGCAGTTCTTC	CASRPQGVLDEQFF
TRBV2	NA	NA	TRBJ1-1	TGTGCCAGCAATTCACAGGGGAACACTGAAGCTTTCTTT	CASNSQGNTEAFF
TRBV3-1/TRBV3-2	NA	NA	TRBJ2-7	TGTGCCAGCAGAGTTCAGGGTTCCTACGAGCAGTACTTC	CASRVQGSYEQYF
TRBV3-1/TRBV3-2	NA	once	TRBJ1-2	TGTGCCAGCAGCCAAGGATTTACAGGCCCTTATGGCTACACCTTC	CASSQGFTGPYGYTF
TRBV29-1	NA	few	TRBJ2-7	TGCAGCGTCCTGGGGCTAGTAAGTAGCCACGAGCAGTACTTC	CSVLGLVSSHEQYF
TRBV5-1	NA	NA	TRBJ2-3	TGCGCCAGCAGCTTGGACACGGGTATTGATACGCAGTATTTT	CASSLDTGIDTQYF
TRBV9	TRBD2	NA	TRBJ2-2	TGTGCCAGCAGCGTAGCCCCAAGCGGGGGGGCTTGGACCGGGGAGCTGTTTTTT	CASSVAPSGGAWTGELFF
TRBV7-2	NA	NA	TRBJ1-2	TGTGCCAGCAGCCCGAGGACCGCGTATGGCTACACCTTC	CASSPRTAYGYTF
TRBV20-1	TRBD1	NA	TRBJ1-4	TGCAGTGCTATTGACAGGGGGCCTCGGGAAAAACTGTTTTTT	CSAIDRGPREKLFF
TRBV28	NA	few	TRBJ2-5	TGTGCCAGCAGTGGGGGCAGGACCCAGTACTTC	CASSGGRTQYF
TRBV12-3/TRBV12-4	NA	NA	TRBJ2-5	TGTGCCAGCAGTTTGGGCAGGGGAGCGACCCAGTACTTC	CASSLGRGATQYF
TRBV5-5	NA	NA	TRBJ1-1	TGTGCCAGCAGCTTGAGGCACCAGAACACTGAAGCTTTCTTT	CASSLRHQNTEAFF
TRBV4-1	NA	NA	TRBJ1-2	TGCGCCAGCAGTCAAGTGGGGCTCTATGGCTACACCTTC	CASSQVGLYGYTF